This TCR beta chain was captured in a study of T-cell reconstitution after alpha-beta-depleted transplantation in children. Library preparation (for TCRbeta) was performed with unique molecular identifiers. TCRdb re-derived calls from the PCR reads in MiXCR, one entry per CDR3 protein. The sample includes about 480,000 distinct CDR3 sequences, roughly an eighth of them seen just once. The V gene's germline CDR1 is SGHVS and CDR2 FNYEAQ. CDR3 size: 18 residues. The V gene end was trimmed by 0 bases and the J gene end by 4 bases; junction bases not matched to a gene: 10. The V and J genes are TRBV7-6 and TRBJ1-3; 9 nucleotides match TRBD1. This sequence was found in a human donor who donated a stem cell graft to a child with combined immunodeficiency. Sequenced material: PBMCs from the stem cell graft donor, taken from the stem cell graft. The CDR3 spells CASSLALRDRERGNTIYF. The CDR3 DNA reads as TGTGCCAGCAGCTTAGCGTTGAGGGACAGGGAAAGAGGAAACACCATATATTTT. Looking up the rest from reference TRBV7-6 and TRBJ1-3 gives the full variable domain: GAGVSQSPRYKVTKRGQDVALRCDPISGHVSLYWYRQALGQGPEFLTYFNYEAQQDKSGLPNDRFSAERPEGSISTLTIQRTEQRDSAMYRCASSLALRDRERGNTIYFGEGSWLTVV.